The text below deals with one T cell receptor (beta chain). The antigen remains undetermined. This sample is drawn from a study of cytomegalovirus exposure and HLA in healthy donors. General study findings and limits: A likely sequencing artifact accounted for one observed cluster of highly shared sequence variants. Most CMV-associated TCR beta chains were later found to appear HLA-restricted.

The CDR3 is 15 amino acids. Germline loops: CDR1 SEHNR, CDR2 FQNEAQ (reference sequence). V shed 5 bases, J shed 5 bases, and the junction held 7 bases outside the gene matches. Donors consisted of healthy bone marrow donors. The study sampled nominally healthy donors, though unrecorded immune exposures were likely. This PCR relied on a set of 60 Vbeta primers and 13 Jbeta primers. Produced via immunoSEQ multiplex PCR; TCRdb's table is partial and in-frame only. The table has about 200,000 clones, 65% to 80% seen once. The specimen was PBMCs. This chain uses TRBV7-9 with TRBJ2-2; 8 positions match TRBD1. The TCR comes from a girl aged 2 to 10 in good health and CMV-seronegative. The CDR3 bases are TGTGCCAGCAGCATGGACAGGGTCCGAACCGGGGAGCTGTTTTTT. Amino acid sequence: CASSMDRVRTGELFF. The variable domain in full, completed from reference TRBV7-9 and TRBJ2-2, reads DTGVSQNPRHKITKRGQNVTFRCDPISEHNRLYWYRQTLGQGPEFLTYFQNEAQLEKSRLLSDRFSAERPKGSFSTLEIQRTEQGDSAMYLCASSMDRVRTGELFFGEGSRLTVL.